This is a list of T cell receptor beta chains from one sample in a study of CD8 T cells in Susac syndrome. TCRdb independently ran MiXCR on the immunoSEQ multiplex PCR reads; one entry per CDR3 protein. The sample consists of around 280,000 distinct CDR3 sequences, about 85% of them appearing once. The sequencing input was CD8+ T cells from PBMCs. The receptors derive from a human donor with multiple sclerosis. CDR3s include the opening cysteine and the closing phenylalanine or tryptophan. D genes are given only for firm matches. A row's size may be missing; if present it is once, few, many or a size class.

clone size	J gene	D gene	V gene	CDR3 length	CDR3 DNA	CDR3 protein
NA	TRBJ2-3	NA	TRBV4-1	14	TGCGCCAGCAGCCAAGATAGGTACGGACTCCTGCAGTATTTT	CASSQDRYGLLQYF
few	TRBJ1-1	NA	TRBV28	14	TGTGCCAGCAGTTTGAGACAGCTGAACACTGAAGCTTTCTTT	CASSLRQLNTEAFF
NA	TRBJ1-6	NA	TRBV9	16	TGTGCCAGCAGCGTAGGGGGAGACCCCTATAATTCACCCCTCCACTTT	CASSVGGDPYNSPLHF
NA	TRBJ1-1	NA	TRBV10-3	11	TGTGCCATCGGAAGGGACACTGAAGCTTTCTTT	CAIGRDTEAFF
NA	TRBJ2-7	NA	TRBV2	15	TGTGCCATTCTTGGGCCCGGGGACGGGACCTACGAGAAGTACTTC	CAILGPGDGTYEKYF
NA	TRBJ2-3	TRBD2	TRBV4-1	17	TGCGCCAGCAGCCAAGGTCATAGCGGGTTTTTCACAGATACGCAGTATTTT	CASSQGHSGFFTDTQYF
few	TRBJ2-1	NA	TRBV12-3/TRBV12-4	15	TGTGCCAGCAGTTTGGGACCGCGCTCCTACAATGAGCAGTTCTTC	CASSLGPRSYNEQFF
few	TRBJ2-2	TRBD2	TRBV30	17	TGTGCCTGGAGTGTAGGGACTAGCGGGAGGTTGGGCGGGGAGCTGTTTTTT	CAWSVGTSGRLGGELFF
NA	TRBJ2-1	TRBD2	TRBV19	16	TGTGCCAGTAGTATTTTAGCGGGAGAAGGGAGGAATGAGCAGTTCTTC	CASSILAGEGRNEQFF
NA	TRBJ2-3	NA	TRBV24-1	16	TGTGCCACCAGTGATTTGGAAAGCGATATTACAGATACGCAGTATTTT	CATSDLESDITDTQYF
once	TRBJ2-1	NA	TRBV21-1	13	TGTGCCAGCAGCACCAGGACAGACAATGAGCAGTTCTTC	CASSTRTDNEQFF
NA	TRBJ2-7	NA	TRBV13	13	TGTGCCAGCAGCGGGACTTACTCCTACGAGCAGTACTTC	CASSGTYSYEQYF
NA	TRBJ2-5	NA	TRBV11-2	16	TGTGCCAGCAGCTTAGTGCCGGACACGGCAAAAGAGACCCAGTACTTC	CASSLVPDTAKETQYF
NA	TRBJ2-7	TRBD2	TRBV28	14	TGTGCCAGCAGTTTCCTCGGGAGGGCCCACGAGCAGTACTTC	CASSFLGRAHEQYF
NA	TRBJ1-4	NA	TRBV7-8	15	TGTGCCAGCAGCTTAGCGGCAGGGAGGTTTGAAAAACTGTTTTTT	CASSLAAGRFEKLFF
few	TRBJ2-3	TRBD1	TRBV27	15	TGTGCCAGCAGTCGACAGGGCCTACTGGGGGATACGCAGTATTTT	CASSRQGLLGDTQYF
NA	TRBJ2-3	NA	TRBV5-1	14	TGCGCCAGCAGCTTGGAGGACTTCACAGATACGCAGTATTTT	CASSLEDFTDTQYF
NA	TRBJ2-7	NA	TRBV11-2	15	TGTGCCAGCACCCTCTGGCGGGGTCCTCCCTACGAGCAGTACTTC	CASTLWRGPPYEQYF
once	TRBJ1-1	TRBD1	TRBV7-6	15	TGTGCCAGCAGCGGGACAGGGCGAGAGGACACTGAAGCTTTCTTT	CASSGTGREDTEAFF
NA	TRBJ1-1	NA	TRBV2	14	TGTGCCAGCAGTGACAGGGGCCGGGACACTGAAGCTTTCTTT	CASSDRGRDTEAFF
NA	TRBJ2-7	NA	TRBV6-1	15	TGTGCCAGCGCTCTTACCGGATACCGGGACTTTCTGATGGACTTC	CASALTGYRDFLMDF
NA	TRBJ2-7	NA	TRBV14	12	TGTGCCAGCAGCGGGGTCATCTACGAGCAGTACTTC	CASSGVIYEQYF
NA	TRBJ2-7	TRBD2	TRBV9	14	TGTGCCAGCAGCGGCAGCGGGAGCCCCTACGAGCAGTACTTC	CASSGSGSPYEQYF
NA	TRBJ2-7	NA	TRBV29-1	14	TGCAGCGTGACCCCCGGGCGGGGGCGGTACGAGCAGTACTTC	CSVTPGRGRYEQYF
NA	TRBJ2-3	TRBD2	TRBV20-1	14	TGCAGTGCTAGTTCAGCGGGAGGGGTAGATACGCAGTATTTT	CSASSAGGVDTQYF
NA	TRBJ1-5	TRBD1	TRBV27	15	TGTGCCAGCAGGCTGGGGGGGACAGGGAATCAGCCCCAGCATTTT	CASRLGGTGNQPQHF
NA	TRBJ2-5	NA	TRBV12-5	17	TGTGCTAGTGGTTACCTCGGGGGTGGCAGGCCACAAGAGACCCAGTACTTC	CASGYLGGGRPQETQYF
NA	TRBJ1-1	NA	TRBV23-1	14	TGCGCCAGCAGTCAATCGAGGGGGAACACTGAAGCTTTCTTT	CASSQSRGNTEAFF
NA	TRBJ2-1	NA	TRBV6-5	15	TGTGCCAGCAGTTACTCGACCTCTTCCTACAATGAGCAGTTCTTC	CASSYSTSSYNEQFF
NA	TRBJ2-7	NA	TRBV19	14	TGTGCCAGTAGTATTTTCTCAGGTTCCTACGAGCAGTACTTC	CASSIFSGSYEQYF
NA	TRBJ2-1	TRBD1	TRBV29-1	14	TGCAGCGTCCACGACAGGGGGCGTTACAATGAGCAGTTCTTC	CSVHDRGRYNEQFF
once	TRBJ2-6	NA	TRBV27	13	TGTGCCAGCACCGGGTCTGGGGCCAACGTCCTGACTTTC	CASTGSGANVLTF
NA	TRBJ2-2	TRBD2	TRBV13	16	TGTGCCAGCAGCTTTAGCGGGAGCAGTTACACCGGGGAGCTGTTTTTT	CASSFSGSSYTGELFF
NA	TRBJ2-2	TRBD1	TRBV6-1	15	TGTGCCAGCAGTCAAGGACAGGGGGCTACCGGGGAGCTGTTTTTT	CASSQGQGATGELFF
NA	TRBJ2-2	NA	TRBV6-5	14	TGTGCCAGCACAGGACACCTGAACACCGGGGAGCTGTTTTTT	CASTGHLNTGELFF
NA	TRBJ1-2	TRBD1	TRBV7-6	13	TGTGCCAGCAGCCAGGGGACAGGGAGAGGCTACACCTTC	CASSQGTGRGYTF
NA	TRBJ2-3	TRBD1	TRBV28	15	TGTGCCAGCAGTTTAGACAGGGGCTCAGCAGATACGCAGTATTTT	CASSLDRGSADTQYF
NA	TRBJ2-1	NA	TRBV7-9	16	TGTGCCAGCAGCCCCGCCGGGGGGCGGGGATACAATGAGCAGTTCTTC	CASSPAGGRGYNEQFF
NA	TRBJ1-2	NA	TRBV7-2	15	TGTGCCAGCAGCTTTGGACGAATGGTTTGGTATGGCTACACCTTC	CASSFGRMVWYGYTF
NA	TRBJ2-1	NA	TRBV27	14	TGTGCCAGCACTATGTTGGGAGAGTACAATGAGCAGTTCTTC	CASTMLGEYNEQFF
NA	TRBJ2-7	NA	TRBV7-9	13	TGTGCCAGCAGCTTAGCTGGCAGGTCCGAGCAGTACTTC	CASSLAGRSEQYF
NA	TRBJ1-1	NA	TRBV6-1	13	TGTGCCAGCAGTGAAGGGCAAAGGACTGAAGCTTTCTTT	CASSEGQRTEAFF
once	TRBJ2-3	NA	TRBV9	15	TGTGCCAGCAGCGTAGAGGCGGGAACCACAGATACGCAGTATTTT	CASSVEAGTTDTQYF
few	TRBJ2-1	TRBD2	TRBV9	13	TGTGCCAGCAGCGGGGGGACTAGTAATGAGCAGTTCTTC	CASSGGTSNEQFF
NA	TRBJ2-1	TRBD2	TRBV10-3	16	TGTGCCATCAGTGAGTCGCCTAGCGGGAGAGTGGATGAGCAGTTCTTC	CAISESPSGRVDEQFF
NA	TRBJ1-2	NA	TRBV19	17	TGTGCCAGTAGCACTGCCCGGGACACCTTTTCTAACTATGGCTACACCTTC	CASSTARDTFSNYGYTF
NA	TRBJ2-7	TRBD2	TRBV7-8	14	TGTGCCAGCAGCTTCCTAGCGGAAGACTACGAGCAGTACTTC	CASSFLAEDYEQYF
NA	TRBJ2-7	NA	TRBV30	14	TGTGCCTGGAGTGTGCTCAGGCAAATGTACGAGCAGTACTTC	CAWSVLRQMYEQYF